This T cell receptor beta chain is from a study of control samples from healthy donors and cancer patients. Sequenced by immunoSEQ multiplex PCR; TCRdb stores in-frame clones only, minus some. The sample shows some 130,000 clones, about 91% of them seen only once. Germline values: CDR1 MGHRA, CDR2 YSYEKL. The CDR3 is 15 residues long. The V end was cut by 1 base, the J end by 6 bases, with 14 bases between. This sequence joins TRBV4-1 and TRBJ2-3; D uncertain. The source of this sequence is a man aged 18 to 35 in good health. The sequenced sample was blood. The CDR3 here is CASSQGGTSQDTQYF. In nucleotides, the CDR3 is TGCGCCAGCAGCCAAGGCGGTACCTCTCAGGATACGCAGTATTTT.